This T cell receptor (beta chain) was sequenced during a study of metastatic and nonmetastatic thyroid tumors. This CDR3 contains 13 residues. CDR1 and CDR2 from the germline V gene are LNHDA and SQIVND (reference sequence). The ends were cut back, 7 bases at V and 4 bases at J, with 13 bases in the middle. TCRdb re-analyzed the PCR reads using MiXCR. The profile shows around 40,000 clones, about 18% of them singletons. No patient received treatment before thyroid surgery. The rearrangement uses TRBV19 and TRBJ1-2; weak D call: TRBD1 (6 bases). The sequenced sample consisted of blood. The source is a male donor with papillary thyroid cancer or a benign thyroid nodule (not recorded which). Some clones in this sample may be carry-over from other donors' samples. Here the CDR3 reads CASTEDRSYGYTF. The CDR3 coding sequence is TGTGCCAGTACGGAGGACAGAAGCTATGGCTACACCTTC.